These 31 T cell receptor beta chains were sequenced from one sample in a study of blood T cell repertoires in COVID-19. TCRdb's table, derived via immunoSEQ multiplex PCR, lists solely in-frame clones and lacks some. Of more than 150,000 clones listed, more than 65% are singletons. What was sequenced was PBMCs or T cells enriched from blood (not recorded which). The receptors were sampled from a man aged 45-65 years who had recovered from COVID-19.

V usage is TRBV28 and J usage is TRBJ1-2; 10 bases map to TRBD1. The germline CDR1 and CDR2 sequences are MDHEN and SYDVKM. Losses at the gene ends were 8 bases for V and 7 bases for J; bases not matched to a gene: 4. The CDR3 totals 12 residues. The CDR3 protein is CASVRDRGGYTF. In DNA, the CDR3 is TGTGCCAGCGTCCGGGACAGGGGTGGCTACACCTTC.

The count of this clone is one. CDR3 protein: CSATRGQFLHF. CDR3 DNA: TGCAGTGCTACTCGGGGACAGTTCCTCCACTTT. The chain combines TRBV20-1 with TRBJ1-6; 7 bases are a match to TRBD1. Germline V gene data show CDR1 as DFQATT and CDR2 as SNEGSKA (reference sequence). The CDR3 spans 11 residues. V trimming: 4 bases; J trimming: 15 bases; junction bases outside the gene matches: 6.

The J gene is TRBJ2-3, the V gene TRBV9; D remains ambiguous. The CDR3 length is 14 residues. V was trimmed by 1 base and J by 4 bases, leaving 10 bases between them. Germline V gene data show CDR1 as SGDLS and CDR2 as YYNGEE. The DNA of the CDR3 is TGTGCCAGCAGCGTACTAGGAACCCCAGATACGCAGTATTTT. This encodes CASSVLGTPDTQYF.

V gene TRBV28 combines with J gene TRBJ2-1, with TRBD2 matching 7 bases. This CDR3 spans 12 amino acids. V was pared by 8 bases and J by 8 bases, with 6 bases of the junction left unmatched. Germline V gene sequence: CDR1 MDHEN, CDR2 SYDVKM. Written as DNA, the CDR3 is TGTGCCAGCCGTAGCGGGTTCGATGAGCAGTTCTTC. Encoded protein: CASRSGFDEQFF.

V gene TRBV19 combines with J gene TRBJ2-2; D is unclear. V was pared by 1 base and J by 3 bases, with 9 bases between. CDR1 is LNHDA, CDR2 SQIVND, per germline (reference sequence). CDR3 length equals 15 residues. CDR3 sequence reads: CASSIASIYTGELFF. CDR3 nucleotides: TGTGCCAGTAGTATAGCGAGCATCTACACCGGGGAGCTGTTTTTT.

This clone was seen more than once but under ten times. The chain couples TRBV10-1 to TRBJ1-5; 7 bases match TRBD1. The germline CDR1 and CDR2 sequences are WNHNN and SYGVQD (reference sequence). V dropped 2 bases and J dropped 0; count of bases not matched to a gene: 19. The CDR3 consists of 21 residues. The CDR3 region is CASSEGKAGRRQGYSNQPQHF. The CDR3 DNA follows: TGCGCCAGCAGTGAGGGGAAAGCGGGCCGGAGACAGGGTTATAGCAATCAGCCCCAGCATTTT.

This sequence joins TRBV27 and TRBJ1-3; TRBD1 might be the D (6 bases). CDR3 length: 14 residues. Germline CDR1 is MNHEY and CDR2 is SMNVEV (reference sequence). V was cut by 5 bases and J by 4 bases, with 12 bases left in between. The CDR3: CASSLNRVGNTIYF. CDR3 nucleotides: TGTGCCAGCAGTCTAAACAGGGTCGGAAACACCATATATTTT.

This chain links TRBV14 with TRBJ2-7; 9 nucleotides match TRBD1. The CDR3 has 16 residues. Germline V gives CDR1 SGHDN, CDR2 FVKESK. V was pared by 3 bases and J by 4 bases, with 10 bases of the junction left unmatched. CDR3 nucleotide sequence: TGTGCCAGCAGCCATTCCGGGACAGGGCAAAGGTACGAGCAGTACTTC. Its translation is CASSHSGTGQRYEQYF.

This chain joins TRBV5-1 and TRBJ2-2; 8 bases align to TRBD1. The length of the CDR3 is 16 residues. Looked up from germline, CDR1 is SGHRS and CDR2 is YFSETQ. V trimming: 4 bases; J trimming: 7 bases; junction bases outside the gene matches: 12. As DNA, the CDR3 is TGCGCCAGCAGCCGGGATCAGGGGGCAGGAGTCGGGGAGCTGTTTTTT. Translating gives CASSRDQGAGVGELFF.

As concerns this clone: One end of the junction fails to match germline, which may point to a read error. The genes are TRBV29-1 and TRBJ2-1, with a possible D match to TRBD2 (6 bases). There are 13 residues in the CDR3. Germline V lookup: CDR1 SQVTM, CDR2 ANQGSEA. The CDR3 protein is CSVKDGTYNEQFF. DNA for the CDR3: TGCAGCGTTAAAGACGGGACTTACAATGAGCAGTTCTTC.

This clone was picked up one time. This chain uses TRBV19 with TRBJ1-3; unclear D gene. V shed 3 bases and J shed 4 bases, with 10 bases lying between them. The CDR3 runs to 14 residues. The germline CDR1 and CDR2 sequences are LNHDA and SQIVND (reference sequence). The CDR3 region is CASSMLEPGNTIYF. The CDR3 nucleotides read TGTGCCAGTAGTATGTTAGAACCAGGAAACACCATATATTTT.

In the case of this clone: Other DNA sequences in the same sample also yield this CDR3. V is TRBV3-1 (or the pseudogene TRBV3-2) and J is TRBJ2-7; TRBD2 is a possible D gene (6 bases). Trimming left V 4 bases short and J 4 bases short, with 8 bases between. CDR3 size: 12 residues. Germline CDR1 LGHDT, CDR2 YNNKEL (reference sequence). The CDR3 DNA reads TGTGCCAGCAGCCTTCGGGGGTACGAGCAGTACTTC. It is translated as CASSLRGYEQYF.

This rearrangement joins TRBV28 to TRBJ2-1, with TRBD2 matching 7 bases. V gave up 8 bases and J gave up 9 bases; unmatched junction bases: 13. Germline V lookup: CDR1 MDHEN, CDR2 SYDVKM. This CDR3 spans 14 amino acids. CDR3 loop: CASQAGVFGGEQFF. CDR3 coding DNA: TGTGCCAGCCAGGCGGGAGTGTTTGGGGGTGAGCAGTTCTTC.

This clone has just one count. V is TRBV19 and J is TRBJ2-3; 13 bases match TRBD2. The CDR3 loop spans 15 amino acids. V trimming: 7 bases; J trimming: 2 bases; junction bases outside the gene matches: 3. CDR1 and CDR2 from the germline V gene are LNHDA and SQIVND (reference sequence). The CDR3 nucleotides are TGTGCCAGTAAGGGACTAGCGGGGATCACAGATACGCAGTATTTT. Translation gives CASKGLAGITDTQYF.

CDR3 residues: CASSLTLAGGPTEQYF. In DNA form, the CDR3 reads TGTGCCAGCAGCTTGACACTAGCGGGAGGGCCGACCGAGCAGTACTTC. The genes are TRBV5-5 and TRBJ2-7, with TRBD2 matching 13 bases. Germline values: CDR1 SGHKS, CDR2 YYEKEE (reference sequence). J lost 6 bases, V lost 1 base, and 7 bases had no gene match. This CDR3 is built from 16 residues.

The rearrangement uses TRBV10-1 and TRBJ2-5, with a tentative D call TRBD2 (6 bases). Trimming took 6 bases from V and 2 from J, leaving 10 bases between them. The CDR3 is 13 residues long. The germline V gene encodes CDR1 WNHNN and CDR2 SYGVQD (reference sequence). CDR3 sequence (DNA): TGCGCCAGCAGCCGGGACTCACAAGAGACCCAGTACTTC. It encodes CASSRDSQETQYF.

This chain uses TRBV24-1 with TRBJ2-3; 12 bases match TRBD2. The CDR3 is made up of 16 amino acids. Losses at the gene ends were 5 bases for V and 7 bases for J; bases not matched to a gene: 9. Germline values: CDR1 KGHDR, CDR2 SFDVKD. The CDR3 nucleotides are TGTGCCACCAGTGTACAACTAGCGGGGGGCGAGAATACGCAGTATTTT. Translated: CATSVQLAGGENTQYF.

The CDR3, as DNA: TGTGCCAGCAGTCCCCTCCCGGGACTAGCGAGGGGAGGAGATACGCAGTATTTT. Protein sequence: CASSPLPGLARGGDTQYF. The chain carries TRBV2 and TRBJ2-3, with 10 bases identical to TRBD2. The germline CDR1 and CDR2 sequences are SNHLY and FYNNEI. Losses at the gene ends were 5 bases for V and 5 bases for J; bases not matched to a gene: 16. The CDR3 loop spans 18 amino acids.

The chain employs TRBV19 and TRBJ2-3; 7 nucleotides align to TRBD1. The CDR3 has 13 amino acids. V lost 10 bases to trimming and J lost 2 bases; unmatched junction nucleotides: 6. CDR1 and CDR2 (germline): LNHDA, SQIVND (reference sequence). This CDR3 is CATADRITDTQYF. The CDR3 nucleotides are TGTGCCACTGCGGACAGGATCACAGATACGCAGTATTTT.

The genes are TRBV5-4 and TRBJ2-2, with TRBD2 matching 15 bases. Germline CDR1 is SGHNT and CDR2 is YYREEE (reference sequence). Trimming at V came to 4 bases and at J to 6 bases, leaving 16 bases not matched to a gene. CDR3 length: 20 residues. The CDR3 is CASSLSGTSGGPGTSGELFF. In DNA form, the CDR3 reads TGTGCCAGCAGCCTATCCGGGACTAGCGGGGGGCCAGGGACCTCCGGGGAGCTGTTTTTT.

The sample holds one count of this clone. The V call is TRBV7-5, the J call TRBJ2-5; the table's D call TRBD2 went unverified against the DNA. TRBV7-5 is a pseudogene locus. The CDR3 contains 15 residues. CDR3 protein: CVRSKVSSGGETQYF. Written as DNA, the CDR3 is TGTGTCAGAAGCAAGGTCTCTAGCGGGGGAGAGACCCAGTACTTC.

CDR3 loop: CASSLQGGRDIQYF. CDR3 sequence (DNA): TGTGCCAGCAGCTTACAGGGCGGGAGGGACATTCAGTACTTC. The V gene is TRBV7-3, the J gene TRBJ2-4; 9 bases fit TRBD2. The germline V gene encodes CDR1 SGHTA and CDR2 FQGTGA. This CDR3 comprises 14 residues. With 2 bases clipped from V and 8 bases from J, the junction kept 4 bases outside the gene matches.

The chain links TRBV7-9 to TRBJ1-5; 7 bases align to TRBD1. This CDR3 is 17 amino acids long. V was pared by 5 bases and J by 2 bases, with 12 bases of the junction left unmatched. Germline V gives CDR1 SEHNR, CDR2 FQNEAQ (reference sequence). For the CDR3, the DNA is TGTGCCAGCAGCCCCCAAACAGGGGTTCTAGGCAATCAGCCCCAGCATTTT. This sequence encodes CASSPQTGVLGNQPQHF.

The V call is TRBV2, the J call TRBJ2-1, with 9 bases aligning to TRBD1. The CDR3 has 14 amino acids. Looked up from germline, CDR1 is SNHLY and CDR2 is FYNNEI. This CDR3 reads CASLRDRVGNEQFF. DNA for the CDR3: TGTGCTTCGCTTCGGGACAGGGTTGGCAATGAGCAGTTCTTC.

A few counts support this clone. The chain combines TRBV28 with TRBJ1-6; 7 nucleotides align to TRBD1. Germline CDR1 and CDR2: MDHEN and SYDVKM. The ends lost 6 bases at V and 7 bases at J; junction bases unmatched: 9. This CDR3 is built from 15 residues. The CDR3, as DNA: TGTGCCAGCAGCGGAAACAGGGGTCGGAATTCACCCCTCCACTTT. Translation: CASSGNRGRNSPLHF.

The chain couples TRBV6-5 to TRBJ1-3, with 7 bases aligning to TRBD1. The germline V gene encodes CDR1 MNHEY and CDR2 SVGAGI. This CDR3 is built from 15 residues. The V gene end was trimmed by 5 bases and the J gene end by 0 bases; junction bases not matched to a gene: 4. The CDR3 DNA follows: TGTGCCAGCAGTAGGACAGGCGTCTCTGGAAACACCATATATTTT. It encodes CASSRTGVSGNTIYF.

The chain is built from TRBV9 and TRBJ1-2, with TRBD1 identical over 8 bases. The germline V gene has CDR1 SGDLS and CDR2 YYNGEE. Trimming at V came to 0 bases and at J to 6 bases, leaving 10 bases not matched to a gene. The CDR3 length is 16 residues. The CDR3 reads CASSVATGGAGDGYTF. DNA for the CDR3: TGTGCCAGCAGCGTAGCTACAGGGGGGGCAGGGGATGGCTACACCTTC.

In its sample, this clone was seen a few times. The chain combines TRBV21-1 with TRBJ2-3; the table's D call, TRBD1, has no DNA check behind it. TRBV21-1 counts as a pseudogene. The CDR3 runs 16 residues. In DNA, the CDR3 is TGTGCCAGCAGCCGCCAGTCGGGGACAGGGAGAGATACGCAGTATTTT. Protein sequence: CASSRQSGTGRDTQYF.

In DNA form, the CDR3 reads TGTGCCAGCAGCCCCGGGACTAATCTTAACAATGAGCAGTTCTTC. Its protein is CASSPGTNLNNEQFF. The chain is built from TRBV7-3 and TRBJ2-1, with TRBD2 matching 7 bases. V was pared by 5 bases and J by 5 bases, with 9 bases of the junction left unmatched. The germline V gene has CDR1 SGHTA and CDR2 FQGTGA. The CDR3 is 15 residues long.

This clone was found a few times. This sequence joins TRBV29-1 and TRBJ2-1, with 13 positions matching TRBD2. The CDR3 spans 14 residues. CDR1 and CDR2 from the germline V gene are SQVTM and ANQGSEA. Trimming at V came to 7 bases and at J to 9 bases, leaving 9 bases not matched to a gene. CDR3 DNA: TGCAGCGGCCTACTAGCGGGAGGGCCACTTGAGCAGTTCTTC. The encoded protein is CSGLLAGGPLEQFF.

This clone was seen a single time. This chain uses TRBV28 with TRBJ1-6; D not resolved. The V and J ends lost 2 bases and 5 bases respectively, with 7 bases between them. The CDR3 has 14 residues. The germline gives CDR1 MDHEN, CDR2 SYDVKM. CDR3 sequence (DNA): TGTGCCAGCAGTTTACTTACAGATAATTCACCCCTCCACTTT. Amino acids: CASSLLTDNSPLHF.